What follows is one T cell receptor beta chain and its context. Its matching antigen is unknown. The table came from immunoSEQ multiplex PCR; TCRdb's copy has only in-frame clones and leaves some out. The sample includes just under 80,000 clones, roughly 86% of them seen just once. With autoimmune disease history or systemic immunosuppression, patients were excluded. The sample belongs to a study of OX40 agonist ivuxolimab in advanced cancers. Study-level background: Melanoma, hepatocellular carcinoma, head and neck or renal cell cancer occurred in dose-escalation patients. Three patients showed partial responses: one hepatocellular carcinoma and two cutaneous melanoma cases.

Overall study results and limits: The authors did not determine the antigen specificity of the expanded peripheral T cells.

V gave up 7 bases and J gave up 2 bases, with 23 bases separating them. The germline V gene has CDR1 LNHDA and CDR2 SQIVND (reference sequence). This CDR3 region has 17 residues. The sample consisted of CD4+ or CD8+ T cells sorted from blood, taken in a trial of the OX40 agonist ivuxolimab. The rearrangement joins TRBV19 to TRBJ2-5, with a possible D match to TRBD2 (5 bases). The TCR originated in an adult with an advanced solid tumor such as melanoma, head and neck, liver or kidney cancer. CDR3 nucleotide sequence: TGTGCCAGTACCCTTCGGGCGGGCACTGGCCCGCAAGAGACCCAGTACTTC. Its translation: CASTLRAGTGPQETQYF.